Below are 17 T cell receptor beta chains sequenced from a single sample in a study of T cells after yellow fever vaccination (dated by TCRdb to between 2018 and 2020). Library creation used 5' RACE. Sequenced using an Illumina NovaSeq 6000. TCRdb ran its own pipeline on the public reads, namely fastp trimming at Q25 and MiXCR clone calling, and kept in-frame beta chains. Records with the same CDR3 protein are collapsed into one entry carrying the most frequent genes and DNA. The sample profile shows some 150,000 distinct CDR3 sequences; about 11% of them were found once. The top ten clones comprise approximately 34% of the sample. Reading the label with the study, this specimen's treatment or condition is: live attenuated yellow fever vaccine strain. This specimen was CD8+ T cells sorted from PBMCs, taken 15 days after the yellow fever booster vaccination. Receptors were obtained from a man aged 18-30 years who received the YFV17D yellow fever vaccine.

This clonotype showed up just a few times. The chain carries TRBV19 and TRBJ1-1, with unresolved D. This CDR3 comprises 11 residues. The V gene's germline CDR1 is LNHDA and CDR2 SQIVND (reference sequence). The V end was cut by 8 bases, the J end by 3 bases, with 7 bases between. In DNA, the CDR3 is TGTGCCAGTGGTGGGGACACTGAAGCTTTCTTT. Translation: CASGGDTEAFF.

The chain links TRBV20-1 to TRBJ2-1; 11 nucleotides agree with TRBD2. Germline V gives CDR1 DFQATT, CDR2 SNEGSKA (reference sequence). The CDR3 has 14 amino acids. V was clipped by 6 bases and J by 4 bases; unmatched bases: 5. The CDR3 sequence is CSARGLAVYNEQFF. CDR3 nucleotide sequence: TGCAGTGCGAGGGGACTAGCGGTGTACAATGAGCAGTTCTTC.

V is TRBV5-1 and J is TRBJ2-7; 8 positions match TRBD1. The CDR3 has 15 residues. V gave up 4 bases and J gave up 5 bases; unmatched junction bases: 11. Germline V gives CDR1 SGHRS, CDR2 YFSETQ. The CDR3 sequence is CASSLAGGNLDEQYF. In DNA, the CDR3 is TGCGCCAGCAGCCTGGCAGGGGGCAATCTCGACGAGCAGTACTTC.

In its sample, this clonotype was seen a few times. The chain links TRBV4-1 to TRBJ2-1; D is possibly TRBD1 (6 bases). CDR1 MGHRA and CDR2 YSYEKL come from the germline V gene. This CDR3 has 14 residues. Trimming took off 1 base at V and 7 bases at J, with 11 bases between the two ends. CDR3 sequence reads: CASSQGPGANEQFF. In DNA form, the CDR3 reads TGCGCCAGCAGCCAAGGTCCAGGGGCGAATGAGCAGTTCTTC.

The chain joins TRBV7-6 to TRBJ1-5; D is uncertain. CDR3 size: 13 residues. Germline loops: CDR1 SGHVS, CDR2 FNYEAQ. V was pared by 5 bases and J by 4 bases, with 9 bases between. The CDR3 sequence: CASSRIPNQPQHF. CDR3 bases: TGTGCCAGCAGCCGAATCCCAAATCAGCCCCAGCATTTT.

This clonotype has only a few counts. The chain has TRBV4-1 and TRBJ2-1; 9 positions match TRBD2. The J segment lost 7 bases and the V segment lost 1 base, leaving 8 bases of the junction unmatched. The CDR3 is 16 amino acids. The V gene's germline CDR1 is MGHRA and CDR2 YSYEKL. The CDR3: CASSQGGAGGLNEQFF. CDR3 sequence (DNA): TGCGCCAGCAGCCAAGGTGGGGCGGGGGGGCTAAATGAGCAGTTCTTC.

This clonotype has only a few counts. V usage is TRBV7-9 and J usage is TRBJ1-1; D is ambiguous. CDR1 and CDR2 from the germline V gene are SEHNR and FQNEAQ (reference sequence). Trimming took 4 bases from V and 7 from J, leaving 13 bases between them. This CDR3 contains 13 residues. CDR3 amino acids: CASSSTPGREAFF. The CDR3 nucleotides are TGTGCCAGCAGCTCCACCCCAGGACGTGAAGCTTTCTTT.

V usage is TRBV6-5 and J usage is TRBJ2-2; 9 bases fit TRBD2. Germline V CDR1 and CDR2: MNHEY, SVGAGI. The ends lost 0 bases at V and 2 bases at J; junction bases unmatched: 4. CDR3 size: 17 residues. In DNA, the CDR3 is TGTGCCAGCAGTTACTCCCCGCGGGGGGGAAACACCGGGGAGCTGTTTTTT. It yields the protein CASSYSPRGGNTGELFF.

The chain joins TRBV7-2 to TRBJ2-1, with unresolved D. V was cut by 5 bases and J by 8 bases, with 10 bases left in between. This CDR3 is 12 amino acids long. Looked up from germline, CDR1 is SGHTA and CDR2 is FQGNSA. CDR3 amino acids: CASSLVFYEQFF. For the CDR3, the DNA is TGTGCCAGCAGCCTCGTTTTCTATGAGCAGTTCTTC.

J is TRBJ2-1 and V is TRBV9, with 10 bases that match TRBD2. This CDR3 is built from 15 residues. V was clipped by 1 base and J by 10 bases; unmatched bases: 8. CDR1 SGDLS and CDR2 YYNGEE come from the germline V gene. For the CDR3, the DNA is TGTGCCAGCAGCGTAAAGCTAGCGGGGGAGGGGGAGCAGTTCTTC. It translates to CASSVKLAGEGEQFF. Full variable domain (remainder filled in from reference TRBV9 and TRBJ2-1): DSGVTQTPKHLITATGQRVTLRCSPRSGDLSVYWYQQSLDQGLQFLIQYYNGEERAKGNILERFSAQQFPDLHSELNLSSLELGDSALYFCASSVKLAGEGEQFFGPGTRLTVL.

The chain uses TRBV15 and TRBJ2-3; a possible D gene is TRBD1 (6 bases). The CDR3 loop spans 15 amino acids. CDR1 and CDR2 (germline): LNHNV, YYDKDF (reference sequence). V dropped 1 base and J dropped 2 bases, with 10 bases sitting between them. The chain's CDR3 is CATSRVGDNTDTQYF. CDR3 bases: TGTGCCACCAGCAGAGTAGGGGACAACACAGATACGCAGTATTTT.

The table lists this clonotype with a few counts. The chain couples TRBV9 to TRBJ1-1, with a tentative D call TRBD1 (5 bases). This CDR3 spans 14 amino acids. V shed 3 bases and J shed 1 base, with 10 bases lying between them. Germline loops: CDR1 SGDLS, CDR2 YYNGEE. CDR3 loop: CASSEGRRNTEAFF. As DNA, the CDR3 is TGTGCCAGCAGCGAGGGACGTAGGAACACTGAAGCTTTCTTT.

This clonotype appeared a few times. CDR3 protein: CASSQVYRGLDGYTF. CDR3 in DNA: TGCGCCAGCAGCCAAGTGTACAGGGGGCTTGATGGCTACACCTTC. The chain is built from TRBV4-1 and TRBJ1-2; 9 positions match TRBD1. Losses at the gene ends were 1 base for V and 6 bases for J; bases not matched to a gene: 6. The germline gives CDR1 MGHRA, CDR2 YSYEKL. The CDR3 contains 15 residues.

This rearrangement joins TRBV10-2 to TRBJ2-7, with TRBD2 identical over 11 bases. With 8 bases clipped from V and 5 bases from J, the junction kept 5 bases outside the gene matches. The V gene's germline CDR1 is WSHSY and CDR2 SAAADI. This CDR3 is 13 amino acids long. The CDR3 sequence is CASLAGGFDEQYF. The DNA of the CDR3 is TGCGCCAGCTTAGCGGGGGGGTTTGACGAGCAGTACTTC.

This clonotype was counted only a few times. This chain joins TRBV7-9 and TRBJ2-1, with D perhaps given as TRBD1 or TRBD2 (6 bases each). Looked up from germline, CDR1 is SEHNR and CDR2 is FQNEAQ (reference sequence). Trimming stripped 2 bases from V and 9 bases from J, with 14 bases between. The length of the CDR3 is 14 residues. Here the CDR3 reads CASSLPGGRGEQFF. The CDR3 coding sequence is TGTGCCAGCAGCTTACCCGGGGGCAGGGGTGAGCAGTTCTTC.

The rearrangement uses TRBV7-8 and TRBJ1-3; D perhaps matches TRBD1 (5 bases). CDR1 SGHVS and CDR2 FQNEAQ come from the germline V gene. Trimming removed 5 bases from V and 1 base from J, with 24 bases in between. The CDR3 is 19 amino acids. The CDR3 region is CASSEKRRSGLSSGNTIYF. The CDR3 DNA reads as TGTGCCAGCAGCGAAAAGCGTCGATCAGGGCTCTCTTCTGGAAACACCATATATTTT.

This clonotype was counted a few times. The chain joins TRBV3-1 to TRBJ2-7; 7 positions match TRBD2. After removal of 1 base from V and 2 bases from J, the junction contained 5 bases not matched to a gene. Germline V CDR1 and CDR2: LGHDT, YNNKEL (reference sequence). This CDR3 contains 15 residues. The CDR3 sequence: CASSQGTRGAYEQYV. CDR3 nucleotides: TGTGCCAGCAGCCAAGGGACTAGAGGGGCCTACGAGCAGTACGTC.